Below, 26 T cell receptor beta chains from the same sample are listed, as sequenced in a study of T cells in Graves' hyperthyroidism and ophthalmopathy (dated by TCRdb to between 2018 and 2020). Libraries came from multiplex PCR. These reads were obtained on an Illumina HiSeq 2000. The TCR beta CDR3 regions were amplified from the RNA transcripts. For the first round of RT-PCR on the TCR CDR3, the HTBI primer set was used together with the Qiagen OneStep RT-PCR kit. Using fastp trimming at Q25 and MiXCR clonotype assembly, TCRdb reanalyzed the public sequencing data and kept in-frame beta chains. Rows matching on CDR3 protein sequence are summarized as one entry with the most common DNA and genes. A total of hundreds of thousands of distinct CDR3 sequences appear in this sample, 45% of them only once. The ten most abundant clones make up approximately 7.2% of the sample. Input material: peripheral blood or thyroid tissue (not recorded which). These receptors originate from an adult man with Graves' disease, either hyperthyroidism or ophthalmopathy (not recorded which).

This clonotype was detected only once. The chain links TRBV19 to TRBJ2-2; 7 positions agree with TRBD1. In germline, CDR1 is LNHDA, CDR2 SQIVND (reference sequence). The CDR3 consists of 16 residues. Trimming took 6 bases from V and 2 from J; bases not matched to a gene: 9. The CDR3 nucleotides read TGTGCCAGTAGGAAGGACAGGCAACTAAACACCGGGGAGCTGTTTTTT. Protein product: CASRKDRQLNTGELFF. Supplemented by reference TRBV19 and TRBJ2-2, the full variable domain reads DGGITQSPKYLFRKEGQNVTLSCEQNLNHDAMYWYRQDPGQGLRLIYYSQIVNDFQKGDIAEGYSVSREKKESFPLTVTSAQKNPTAFYLCASRKDRQLNTGELFFGEGSRLTVL.

J is TRBJ1-2 and V is TRBV10-3; 9 nucleotides match TRBD1. Germline lookup yields CDR1 ENHRY and CDR2 SYGVKD. This CDR3 is built from 12 residues. The V gene end was trimmed by 6 bases and the J gene end by 8 bases; junction bases not matched to a gene: 4. The CDR3 bases are TGTGCCATCAGGGGGACAGGGCGAGGCTACACCTTC. As protein: CAIRGTGRGYTF.

To note about this clonotype: One end of the junction does not line up with germline, which may come from a read error. The chain uses TRBV24-1 and TRBJ1-6; D might be TRBD1 (5 bases). Germline assignment: CDR1 KGHDR and CDR2 SFDVKD. This CDR3 spans 18 amino acids. The CDR3 coding sequence is TGTGCCAGCAGTTTATTTCCCCCCCTTAGGGGTCAGGATTCACCCCTCCACTTT. The encoded protein is CASSLFPPLRGQDSPLHF.

The chain employs TRBV7-9 and TRBJ2-7; TRBD1 agrees at 8 bases. Per germline, CDR1 SEHNR and CDR2 FQNEAQ (reference sequence). The CDR3 is 15 amino acids. J was trimmed by 7 bases and V by 5 bases; bases with no gene match: 13. The CDR3 nucleotides are TGTGCCAGCAGCGAGGGAGACAGGGGACGCGCGGAGCAGTACTTC. This translates into CASSEGDRGRAEQYF.

V usage is TRBV29-1 and J usage is TRBJ1-1, with 12 bases identical to TRBD1. Per the germline V gene, CDR1 is SQVTM and CDR2 is ANQGSEA. CDR3 size: 19 residues. V lost 3 bases to trimming and J lost 0 bases; unmatched junction nucleotides: 14. The DNA of the CDR3 is TGCAGCGTTGATCCCCGGGTCGGGACAGGGGGCGTCTTGAACACTGAAGCTTTCTTT. This sequence encodes CSVDPRVGTGGVLNTEAFF.

This clonotype has at least ten counts. This chain links TRBV24-1 with TRBJ1-1; D possibly corresponds to TRBD1 (6 bases). Deletions cut 3 bases from V and 3 bases from J, with 13 bases between. CDR3 length equals 15 residues. The germline CDR1 and CDR2 sequences are KGHDR and SFDVKD. The CDR3 nucleotides are TGTGCCACCAGTGATCTCCGGGGGCAGGACACTGAAGCTTTCTTT. It specifies CATSDLRGQDTEAFF.

The chain is built from TRBV2 and TRBJ2-5; D is ambiguous. Germline values: CDR1 SNHLY, CDR2 FYNNEI. The length of the CDR3 is 13 residues. CDR3 DNA sequence: TGTGCTCAAACACTGGGCCGCCAAGAGACCCAGTACTTC. Protein product: CAQTLGRQETQYF.

About this clonotype: It may be a read error: a sequence one base away is much more abundant. The CDR3, as DNA: TGCGGCGTTGAAGAAGCTAACTATGGCTACACCTTC. Protein sequence: CGVEEANYGYTF. The chain links TRBV29-1 to TRBJ1-2; unclear D gene. The CDR3 length is 12 residues. Germline loops: CDR1 SQVTM, CDR2 ANQGSEA.

The CDR3 loop reads CSARGPGRNEKLFF. The CDR3 DNA is TGCAGTGCTAGAGGGCCCGGACGGAATGAAAAACTGTTTTTT. The gene calls are TRBV20-1 and TRBJ1-4; D unresolved. The CDR3 contains 14 residues. Germline-derived CDR1 and CDR2 are DFQATT and SNEGSKA (reference sequence). The V gene lost 1 base and the J gene lost 5 bases, with 11 bases spanning the gap.

V gene TRBV20-1 combines with J gene TRBJ1-1, with 7 nucleotides matching TRBD1. CDR1 and CDR2 from the germline V gene are DFQATT and SNEGSKA (reference sequence). J gave up 4 bases and V 6 bases, and 8 bases lay outside the gene matches. There are 13 residues in the CDR3. CDR3 sequence: CSAKRQGSTEAFF. The CDR3 nucleotides read TGCAGTGCCAAACGACAGGGATCCACTGAAGCTTTCTTT.

This clonotype was recorded a few times. The chain uses TRBV5-1 and TRBJ1-1, with no clear D. V shed 6 bases and J shed 1 base, with 13 bases lying between them. From germline, CDR1 is SGHRS and CDR2 YFSETQ. The CDR3 sequence is 14 residues long. The CDR3 protein is CASTSDTTNTEAFF. In DNA, the CDR3 is TGCGCCAGCACCTCCGACACTACGAACACTGAAGCTTTCTTT.

The V gene is TRBV24-1, the J gene TRBJ2-5; D not certain. The ends were cut back, 6 bases at V and 4 bases at J, with 5 bases in the middle. There are 11 residues in the CDR3. CDR1 KGHDR and CDR2 SFDVKD come from the germline V gene. The chain's CDR3 is CATSYGETQYF. CDR3 nucleotide sequence: TGTGCCACCAGTTACGGAGAGACCCAGTACTTC.

The V and J genes are TRBV25-1 and TRBJ1-5; D possibly corresponds to TRBD1 (6 bases). CDR1 is MGHDK and CDR2 is SYGVNS in the germline V gene. The CDR3 consists of 15 residues. CDR3 DNA: TGTGCTAACGTATGGACAGATGGAAACAATCAGCCCCAGCATTTT. This translates into CANVWTDGNNQPQHF.

The rearrangement links TRBV29-1 to TRBJ2-6; a weak D match, TRBD1 (6 bases). The length of the CDR3 is 14 residues. Per the germline V gene, CDR1 is SQVTM and CDR2 is ANQGSEA. V was trimmed by 4 bases and J by 9 bases, leaving 16 bases between them. The CDR3 DNA is TGCAGCGTTGTCGATGCAGGGGTTGGCAACGTCCTGACTTTC. The encoded protein is CSVVDAGVGNVLTF.

About this clonotype: Being one base from a much bigger clone, this may be a read error. The chain has TRBV24-1 and TRBJ1-5; D is unresolved. The germline gives CDR1 KGHDR, CDR2 SFDVKD. This CDR3 comprises 13 residues. DNA for the CDR3: TGTACCACCAGTGCAGGAATCAATCAGCCCCAGCATTTT. It codes for CTTSAGINQPQHF.

CDR3 DNA sequence: TGTGCCAGCAGCTTTCAGGGGTCCCATGGCTACACCTTC. Its translation is CASSFQGSHGYTF. V usage is TRBV7-8 and J usage is TRBJ1-2, with a tentative D call TRBD1 (6 bases). Per germline, CDR1 SGHVS and CDR2 FQNEAQ. This CDR3 has 13 amino acids. V lost 3 bases, J lost 6 bases, and 11 bases lay in between.

This clonotype was detected a few times. The chain joins TRBV19 to TRBJ2-7, with 7 bases that match TRBD2. CDR3 length: 14 amino acids. Germline V gives CDR1 LNHDA, CDR2 SQIVND (reference sequence). The trim removed 6 bases at V and 2 bases at J, leaving 7 bases unmatched. The CDR3 protein is CASRLSGGTYEQYF. CDR3 bases: TGTGCCAGTAGACTCTCGGGGGGAACCTACGAGCAGTACTTC.

This clonotype turned up a few times. The chain links TRBV19 to TRBJ1-5, with D maybe TRBD1 (5 bases). The CDR3 is 16 amino acids. Trimming shortened V by 6 bases and J by 7 bases, and 22 bases separated the two germline ends. CDR1 LNHDA and CDR2 SQIVND come from the germline V gene (reference sequence). The DNA for the CDR3 is TGTGCCAGTAGCCCCCAGAGGTCGGGGCGGGCACAGCCCCAGCATTTT. Its translation: CASSPQRSGRAQPQHF.

In its sample, this clonotype was seen once. The V and J genes are TRBV11-1 and TRBJ1-2, with D unclear. V was trimmed by 6 bases and J by 6 bases, leaving 20 bases between them. Germline-derived CDR1 and CDR2 are SGHAT and FQDESV (reference sequence). The CDR3 is 15 residues long. The CDR3 here is CASSTRSGRGNGYTF. The DNA of the CDR3 is TGTGCCAGCAGTACTCGGTCGGGGAGAGGGAATGGCTACACCTTC. Based on the CDR3 plus reference TRBV11-1 and TRBJ1-2, the full variable domain is EAEVAQSPRYKITEKSQAVAFWCDPISGHATLYWYRQILGQGPELLVQFQDESVVDDSQLPKDRFSAERLKGVDSTLKIQPAELGDSAMYLCASSTRSGRGNGYTFGSGTRLTVV.

This chain joins TRBV7-8 and TRBJ2-7; 10 positions agree with TRBD1. The V gene's germline CDR1 is SGHVS and CDR2 FQNEAQ. This CDR3 has 15 residues. The V segment lost 5 bases and the J segment 4 bases; nucleotides outside the gene matches: 8. CDR3 bases: TGTGCCAGCAGCCAAGGGACAGGGGCTCCTTACGAGCAGTACTTC. The encoded protein is CASSQGTGAPYEQYF.

J is TRBJ2-7 and V is TRBV6-6, with D perhaps TRBD1 (5 bases). Germline loops: CDR1 MNHNY, CDR2 SVGAGI (reference sequence). Trimming took off 0 bases at V and 0 bases at J, with 12 bases between the two ends. This CDR3 is 16 amino acids long. In nucleotides, the CDR3 is TGTGCCAGCAGTTACTCGAGAAAGGGGCGCTCCTACGAGCAGTACTTC. This codes for CASSYSRKGRSYEQYF.

This clonotype was counted many times. The V and J genes are TRBV25-1 and TRBJ1-2, with TRBD1 identical over 12 bases. There are 16 residues in the CDR3. With V trimmed by 10 bases and J by 0 bases, 9 bases remained unmatched. Germline lookup yields CDR1 MGHDK and CDR2 SYGVNS. CDR3 in amino acids: CATGTGGATANYGYTF. CDR3 nucleotides: TGTGCCACAGGGACAGGGGGCGCAACGGCTAACTATGGCTACACCTTC.

The V gene is TRBV15, the J gene TRBJ2-5, with TRBD2 matching over 13 bases. The CDR3 runs to 16 residues. Germline CDR1 is LNHNV and CDR2 is YYDKDF (reference sequence). Trimming at V came to 4 bases and at J to 2 bases, leaving 4 bases not matched to a gene. The CDR3 here is CATSTPLAGGQETQYF. The DNA of the CDR3 is TGTGCCACCAGCACCCCACTAGCGGGGGGGCAAGAGACCCAGTACTTC.

This clonotype appeared a few times. This rearrangement joins TRBV5-1 to TRBJ2-5; the D is unclear. V lost 2 bases and J 4 bases, leaving 9 bases between the germline ends. This CDR3 is 13 amino acids long. The germline gives CDR1 SGHRS, CDR2 YFSETQ. CDR3 in DNA: TGCGCCAGCAGCTTCGTCCGAGGAGAGACCCAGTACTTC. Translating gives CASSFVRGETQYF. Supplemented by reference TRBV5-1 and TRBJ2-5, the full variable domain reads KAGVTQTPRYLIKTRGQQVTLSCSPISGHRSVSWYQQTPGQGLQFLFEYFSETQRNKGNFPGRFSGRQFSNSRSEMNVSTLELGDSALYLCASSFVRGETQYFGPGTRLLVL.

This clonotype was seen a few times. The genes are TRBV19 and TRBJ2-6; D ambiguous. The V gene's germline CDR1 is LNHDA and CDR2 SQIVND (reference sequence). V lost 3 bases to trimming and J lost 2 bases, with 11 bases between them. The CDR3 loop spans 16 amino acids. The CDR3 spells CASSIASGAGANVLTF. Written as DNA, the CDR3 is TGTGCCAGTAGTATTGCATCTGGGGCTGGGGCCAACGTCCTGACTTTC. Full variable domain (rest looked up from reference TRBV19 and TRBJ2-6): DGGITQSPKYLFRKEGQNVTLSCEQNLNHDAMYWYRQDPGQGLRLIYYSQIVNDFQKGDIAEGYSVSREKKESFPLTVTSAQKNPTAFYLCASSIASGAGANVLTFGAGSRLTVL.

This chain joins TRBV9 and TRBJ2-5, with 11 bases lining up with TRBD2. J lost 0 bases, V lost 4 bases, and 14 bases had no gene match. The CDR3 runs to 19 residues. The V gene's germline CDR1 is SGDLS and CDR2 YYNGEE. The CDR3 spells CASSQDGTSGLPYQETQYF. The DNA for the CDR3 is TGTGCCAGCAGCCAAGATGGGACTAGCGGCCTTCCGTACCAAGAGACCCAGTACTTC.